This passage covers 32 T cell receptor beta chains from one sample sequenced in a study of T cell responses to AZD1222 COVID-19 vaccine. The method was immunoSEQ multiplex PCR; TCRdb's version includes in-frame clones alone and lacks a portion of them. This table holds about 120,000 clones, around 84% found once. The sample in question was peripheral blood, obtained 28 days after the second AZD1222 dose. These receptors were taken from an adult who received the AZD1222 COVID-19 vaccine.

The chain employs TRBV5-1 and TRBJ1-6; the match to TRBD1 covers 8 bases. Germline lookup yields CDR1 SGHRS and CDR2 YFSETQ. V gave up 0 bases and J gave up 8 bases; unmatched junction bases: 4. The CDR3 runs to 15 residues. CDR3 nucleotides: TGCGCCAGCAGCTTGGGGACAGGGTCCCATTCACCCCTCCACTTT. Residues: CASSLGTGSHSPLHF.

The table lists this clone with a count of one. This chain connects TRBV13 to TRBJ2-3; D may correspond to TRBD1 or TRBD2 (6 bases each). The CDR3 has 18 residues. The germline V gene encodes CDR1 PRHDT and CDR2 FYEKMQ (reference sequence). Trimming stripped 2 bases from V and 6 bases from J, with 24 bases between. CDR3 protein: CASSLISLVGGPRDTQYF. Written as DNA, the CDR3 is TGTGCCAGCAGCTTAATTTCCCTTGTGGGGGGCCCCCGGGATACGCAGTATTTT.

The chain is built from TRBV30 and TRBJ2-6, with 8 bases fitting TRBD1. The CDR3 length is 18 residues. V lost 4 bases to trimming and J lost 0 bases; unmatched junction nucleotides: 11. Germline loops: CDR1 GTSNPN, CDR2 SVGIG (reference sequence). The CDR3, as DNA: TGTGCCTGGACTGGACCGGGACAGGCAAGCTCTGGGGCCAACGTCCTGACTTTC. Translated, it gives CAWTGPGQASSGANVLTF.

The V call is TRBV19, the J call TRBJ1-5; D possibly corresponds to TRBD1 (5 bases). Trimming shortened V by 5 bases and J by 6 bases, and 11 bases separated the two germline ends. This CDR3 contains 13 residues. Germline values: CDR1 LNHDA, CDR2 SQIVND (reference sequence). CDR3 bases: TGTGCCAGTAGTTCGGGACCCTTTCAGCCCCAGCATTTT. It specifies CASSSGPFQPQHF.

The chain recombines TRBV7-6 with TRBJ2-2; 7 bases match TRBD1. The J segment lost 0 bases and the V segment lost 5 bases, leaving 3 bases of the junction unmatched. The CDR3 runs to 15 residues. Germline-derived CDR1 and CDR2 are SGHVS and FNYEAQ. The CDR3, as DNA: TGTGCCAGCAGCCCAACAGGGGCGAACACCGGGGAGCTGTTTTTT. This codes for CASSPTGANTGELFF.

This clone was seen more than once but under ten times. The chain combines TRBV21-1 with TRBJ1-6. TRBV21-1 is a known pseudogene. This CDR3 has 17 amino acids. This CDR3 reads CASSESGAGGAYSPLHF. In DNA form, the CDR3 reads TGTGCCAGCAGCGAAAGCGGTGCCGGGGGCGCTTATTCACCCCTCCACTTT.

V usage is TRBV4-1 and J usage is TRBJ1-4, with D tentatively TRBD1 (6 bases). Germline CDR1 is MGHRA and CDR2 is YSYEKL. The V end was cut by 11 bases, the J end by 5 bases, with 9 bases between. The CDR3 totals 11 residues. This CDR3 reads CAARGNEKLFF. The CDR3 nucleotides read TGCGCCGCCAGGGGAAATGAAAAACTGTTTTTT.

The chain has TRBV6-5 and TRBJ1-2; D is ambiguous. From germline, CDR1 is MNHEY and CDR2 SVGAGI. The germline V and J ends were trimmed by 4 bases and 7 bases, with 7 bases remaining between them. This CDR3 is 11 amino acids long. This CDR3 is CASSSGFGYTF. In DNA form, the CDR3 reads TGTGCCAGCAGTTCTGGGTTTGGCTACACCTTC.

The V and J genes are TRBV5-1 and TRBJ2-1; D might be TRBD1 (6 bases). The CDR3 runs 16 residues. Between the trimmed V and J ends, which lost 4 bases and 2 bases, there was a span of 16 bases. Germline V lookup: CDR1 SGHRS, CDR2 YFSETQ. This CDR3 reads CASSDLRGSPYNEQFF. CDR3 DNA sequence: TGCGCCAGCAGCGACCTCAGGGGTTCGCCCTACAATGAGCAGTTCTTC.

This clone appeared once. The V call is TRBV5-1, the J call TRBJ2-3; a weak D match, TRBD1 (6 bases). The V gene's germline CDR1 is SGHRS and CDR2 YFSETQ. V was pared by 4 bases and J by 0 bases, with 12 bases between. The CDR3 is 15 residues long. CDR3 nucleotide sequence: TGCGCCAGCAGCCTGGACAGCACTAGCACAGATACGCAGTATTTT. Amino acids: CASSLDSTSTDTQYF.

The gene calls are TRBV2 and TRBJ2-1; 11 bases map to TRBD2. This CDR3 is 14 amino acids long. Germline V gives CDR1 SNHLY, CDR2 FYNNEI. Trimming removed 7 bases from V and 9 bases from J; junction bases left unmatched: 8. The CDR3 DNA sequence: TGTGCCAGCACCGAGGTTCTAGCGGGAGGTGAGCAGTTCTTC. Amino acid sequence: CASTEVLAGGEQFF.

The chain links TRBV9 to TRBJ2-5; D might be TRBD1 or TRBD2, each matching 6 bases. Germline V gene data show CDR1 as SGDLS and CDR2 as YYNGEE. The CDR3 runs to 16 residues. Trimming cost V 0 bases and J 1 base, with 13 bases left between them. Here the CDR3 reads CASSVGSPGAQETQYF. In DNA form, the CDR3 reads TGTGCCAGCAGCGTAGGTTCTCCGGGGGCCCAAGAGACCCAGTACTTC.

V usage is TRBV2 and J usage is TRBJ2-5, with 7 bases matching TRBD1. Germline loops: CDR1 SNHLY, CDR2 FYNNEI. V was clipped by 4 bases and J by 6 bases; unmatched bases: 8. The CDR3 is 14 residues long. DNA for the CDR3: TGTGCCAGCAGTGTGGAACGACAGGGAAAGACCCAGTACTTC. As protein: CASSVERQGKTQYF.

V and J are TRBV7-2 and TRBJ1-6; D unclear. Germline CDR1 is SGHTA and CDR2 is FQGNSA. The CDR3 totals 16 residues. Trimming took 6 bases from V and 0 from J, leaving 12 bases between them. The CDR3 region is CASRSRMSSYNSPLHF. In DNA form, the CDR3 reads TGTGCCAGCAGGTCCCGCATGAGCTCCTATAATTCACCCCTCCACTTT.

V and J are TRBV6-2 or TRBV6-3 and TRBJ2-7; D is perhaps TRBD1 or TRBD2 (6 bases each). The CDR3 length is 16 residues. The germline V and J ends were trimmed by 0 bases and 2 bases, with 14 bases remaining between them. CDR1 and CDR2 from the germline V gene are MNHEY and SVGEGT. CDR3 region: CASSYSKAGGPYEQYF. DNA for the CDR3: TGTGCCAGCAGTTACTCGAAAGCCGGGGGCCCCTACGAGCAGTACTTC.

J is TRBJ1-4 and V is TRBV19; no reliable D call. In germline, CDR1 is LNHDA, CDR2 SQIVND (reference sequence). The ends were cut back, 2 bases at V and 1 base at J, with 8 bases in the middle. CDR3 size: 15 residues. CDR3 sequence reads: CASSIRAGTNEKLFF. The CDR3, as DNA: TGTGCCAGTAGTATACGGGCCGGAACTAATGAAAAACTGTTTTTT.

The chain combines TRBV28 with TRBJ2-7; TRBD2 matches 7 bases. Germline trimming cut 5 bases from V and 4 bases from J; bases unmatched to any gene: 14. Germline CDR1 and CDR2: MDHEN and SYDVKM. The CDR3 length is 16 residues. CDR3 loop: CASSLPNSGIVYEQYF. CDR3 nucleotide sequence: TGTGCCAGCAGTCTACCTAACAGCGGGATAGTGTACGAGCAGTACTTC.

The CDR3 sequence is CASSLGGYSGANVLTF. CDR3 sequence (DNA): TGTGCCAGCAGCTTGGGCGGATACTCTGGGGCCAACGTCCTGACTTTC. V and J are TRBV5-4 and TRBJ2-6; D gene ambiguous. The CDR3 sequence is 16 residues long. Trimming cost V 0 bases and J 0 bases, with 7 bases left between them. The germline CDR1 and CDR2 sequences are SGHNT and YYREEE (reference sequence).

The V call is TRBV18, the J call TRBJ2-7; D is possibly TRBD1 (6 bases). The CDR3 is 15 amino acids. The germline gives CDR1 KGHSH, CDR2 LQKENI. Trimming shortened V by 0 bases and J by 2 bases, and 11 bases separated the two germline ends. CDR3 in amino acids: CASSPPGDITYEQYF. CDR3 bases: TGTGCCAGCTCACCACCGGGGGACATAACCTACGAGCAGTACTTC. The variable domain in full, with the rest retrieved from reference TRBV18 and TRBJ2-7, is NAGVMQNPRHLVRRRGQEARLRCSPMKGHSHVYWYRQLPEEGLKFMVYLQKENIIDESGMPKERFSAEFPKEGPSILRIQQVVRGDSAAYFCASSPPGDITYEQYFGPGTRLTVT.

This clone was detected once. This chain uses TRBV27 with TRBJ1-2; D perhaps matches TRBD1 (6 bases). V was clipped by 6 bases and J by 2 bases, with 10 bases between them. Germline V lookup: CDR1 MNHEY, CDR2 SMNVEV (reference sequence). The CDR3 extends over 13 amino acids. This CDR3 reads CASSHGQNYGYTF. CDR3 in DNA: TGTGCCAGCAGCCATGGACAGAACTATGGCTACACCTTC.

This clone was found a few times. The chain combines TRBV21-1 with TRBJ1-5. TRBV21-1 is an annotated pseudogene. The CDR3 has 18 amino acids. This CDR3 reads CASSSPGGKLDGGQPQHF. The CDR3 coding sequence is TGTGCCAGCAGCTCCCCGGGAGGGAAATTAGATGGGGGACAGCCCCAGCATTTT.

This clone was detected a few times. This chain links TRBV28 with TRBJ2-7, with D perhaps matching TRBD1 (6 bases). The V gene's germline CDR1 is MDHEN and CDR2 SYDVKM. This CDR3 spans 14 amino acids. V was cut by 5 bases and J by 3 bases, with 14 bases left in between. In nucleotides, the CDR3 is TGTGCCAGCAGTCCCTCATCAGGGGACTACGAGCAGTACTTC. Encoded protein: CASSPSSGDYEQYF.

The J gene is TRBJ2-5, the V gene TRBV6-5; D possibly corresponds to TRBD2 (6 bases). The CDR3 loop spans 14 amino acids. Germline values: CDR1 MNHEY, CDR2 SVGAGI. Trimming pared 6 bases from V and 4 bases from J, leaving 15 bases between. For the CDR3, the DNA is TGTGCCAGCAGCCGGAGCGGGTTCACAGAGACCCAGTACTTC. This sequence encodes CASSRSGFTETQYF.

This chain uses TRBV10-3 with TRBJ2-7; D gene ambiguous. The CDR3 runs to 15 residues. V was pared by 3 bases and J by 4 bases, with 16 bases between. Germline lookup yields CDR1 ENHRY and CDR2 SYGVKD. The CDR3 DNA follows: TGTGCCATCAGTGATCAAACCGCATTGAGGTACGAGCAGTACTTC. It is translated as CAISDQTALRYEQYF.

The chain uses TRBV27 and TRBJ2-5, with no clear D. CDR1 is MNHEY and CDR2 is SMNVEV in the germline V gene (reference sequence). Trimming stripped 11 bases from V and 1 base from J, with 5 bases between. The CDR3 is 10 residues long. DNA of the CDR3: TGTGCCGGTATCCAAGAGACCCAGTACTTC. Protein: CAGIQETQYF.

This chain uses TRBV6-5 with TRBJ1-6; D remains unclear. Germline values: CDR1 MNHEY, CDR2 SVGAGI. This CDR3 has 13 amino acids. V lost 4 bases and J lost 7, with 8 bases in between. In DNA form, the CDR3 reads TGTGCCAGCAGTTCGGAAAGGAATTCACCCCTCCACTTT. Translation gives CASSSERNSPLHF.

V usage is TRBV3-1 (or the pseudogene TRBV3-2) and J usage is TRBJ1-4; D uncertain. V shed 0 bases and J shed 10 bases, with 6 bases lying between them. The CDR3 consists of 12 residues. Germline CDR1 and CDR2: LGHDT and YNNKEL (reference sequence). This chain's CDR3 is CASSQERRKLFF. DNA of the CDR3: TGTGCCAGCAGCCAAGAAAGGAGAAAACTGTTTTTT.

The rearrangement uses TRBV5-1 and TRBJ2-3; weak D call: TRBD1 (6 bases). Germline values: CDR1 SGHRS, CDR2 YFSETQ. V was pared by 4 bases and J by 0 bases, with 18 bases between. CDR3 length: 17 amino acids. Here the CDR3 DNA reads TGCGCCAGCAGCGAGGGTTCAGGGACAACAAGCACAGATACGCAGTATTTT. It specifies CASSEGSGTTSTDTQYF.

CDR3: CATSDLNRADTQYF. For the CDR3, the DNA is TGTGCCACCAGTGACCTAAACAGGGCAGATACGCAGTATTTT. The genes are TRBV24-1 and TRBJ2-3; D perhaps matches TRBD1 (6 bases). CDR1 KGHDR and CDR2 SFDVKD come from the germline V gene. With 4 bases removed from V and 4 bases from J, the gap between germline ends came to 11 bases. This CDR3 is 14 amino acids long.

The rearrangement joins TRBV5-6 to TRBJ1-5; D is unresolved. The V gene's germline CDR1 is SGHDT and CDR2 YYEEEE. The CDR3 extends over 14 amino acids. Trimming removed 3 bases at V and 7 bases at J, with 14 bases between. CDR3 sequence reads: CASSSWTSGQPQHF. DNA for the CDR3: TGTGCCAGCAGCTCGTGGACGTCTGGGCAGCCCCAGCATTTT.

This rearrangement joins TRBV19 to TRBJ2-7; TRBD1 matches at 8 bases. J gave up 0 bases and V 7 bases, and 5 bases lay outside the gene matches. Germline V gene data show CDR1 as LNHDA and CDR2 as SQIVND (reference sequence). CDR3 size: 14 residues. The chain's CDR3 is CASTEDRDSYEQYF. In DNA, the CDR3 is TGTGCCAGTACCGAGGACAGGGACTCCTACGAGCAGTACTTC.

The V gene is TRBV28, the J gene TRBJ2-2; 8 bases are a match to TRBD2. Germline trimming cut 4 bases from V and 7 bases from J; bases unmatched to any gene: 8. Per germline, CDR1 MDHEN and CDR2 SYDVKM. CDR3 size: 15 residues. CDR3 sequence reads: CASSSLRSGSGELFF. In nucleotides, the CDR3 is TGTGCCAGCAGTTCCCTCAGGAGCGGGAGCGGGGAGCTGTTTTTT.